This is a list of T cell receptor beta chains from one sample in a study of T cell repertoires in aging, cancer and after chemotherapy. TCRdb used MiXCR to reprocess the multiplex PCR reads, holding one entry per CDR3 protein. The sample has some 2,600 distinct CDR3 sequences, approximately 50% seen once. Sequenced: blood. The receptors originated from a human donor with a solid tumor. CDR3s include the opening cysteine and the closing phenylalanine or tryptophan. A D gene is named only where the DNA matches it firmly. The listing skips clone size in some rows; elsewhere it reads once, few, many or a size class.

abundance,v_gene,d_gene,j_gene,CDR3nt,CDR3aa
.,TRBV12-3/TRBV12-4,.,TRBJ1-4,TGTGCCAGCGCACCTGCGTTTGAAAAACTGTTTTTT,CASAPAFEKLFF
.,TRBV10-3,TRBD2,TRBJ2-7,TGTGCCATCAGCCCCTTCGGGGGGACGTACGAGCAGTACTTC,CAISPFGGTYEQYF
.,TRBV21-1,.,TRBJ1-6,TGTGCCAGCAGCAAAGAGGGGTCCAATTCACCCCTCCACTTT,CASSKEGSNSPLHF
.,TRBV6-6,.,TRBJ2-7,TGTGCCAGCAGTCCAGCCGGGACGGCCTACGAGCAGTACTTC,CASSPAGTAYEQYF
.,TRBV19,.,TRBJ1-6,TGTGCCAGTAGTATCAGAGGAAAGGGGGATTCACCCCTCCACTTT,CASSIRGKGDSPLHF
.,TRBV7-2,.,TRBJ1-2,TGTGCCAGCCGGGGGGGCTTCAACTATGGCTACACCTTC,CASRGGFNYGYTF
.,TRBV12-3/TRBV12-4,TRBD1,TRBJ1-1,TGTGCCAGCAGTTCTCACGGGACAGGGCAAGAAACTGAAGCTTTCTTT,CASSSHGTGQETEAFF
.,TRBV28,TRBD2,TRBJ2-7,TGTGCCAGCAGTTATAGCGGGGGGAGGTACGAGCAGTACTTC,CASSYSGGRYEQYF
.,TRBV29-1,.,TRBJ1-4,TGCAGCGTCGCTGACCGGACAACTAATGAAAAACTGTTTTTT,CSVADRTTNEKLFF
.,TRBV10-3,.,TRBJ1-1,TGTGCCATCAGCCTACAGGGAAACACTGAAGCTTTCTTT,CAISLQGNTEAFF
few,TRBV20-1,.,TRBJ1-2,TGCAGTGGACAGGAATCAAACTATGGCTACACCTTC,CSGQESNYGYTF
.,TRBV6-1,TRBD1,TRBJ2-7,TGTGCCAGCAAGATTGAGACAGGGGTCGGCGAGCAGTACTTC,CASKIETGVGEQYF
.,TRBV4-1,TRBD1,TRBJ1-2,TGCGCCAGCAGCCAAGATCCTCCGGGACAGGGGGCACATGGCTACACCTTC,CASSQDPPGQGAHGYTF
.,TRBV6-5,TRBD1,TRBJ1-2,TGTGCCAGCAGTCAGCACCATGGGGACAGGGAGGGCTACACCTTC,CASSQHHGDREGYTF
few,TRBV10-3,TRBD1,TRBJ1-1,TGTGCCATGGGGACAGGGGGCGGCAGTTTCTTT,CAMGTGGGSFF
.,TRBV5-4,.,TRBJ2-2,TGTGCCAGCAGCTTGGGGACTTACACCGGGGAGCTGTTTTTT,CASSLGTYTGELFF
.,TRBV20-1,TRBD1,TRBJ1-2,TGCAGTGCTAGGGACAGGGGTGGCTACACCTTC,CSARDRGGYTF
few,TRBV19,.,TRBJ1-2,TGTGCCAGTAGTACCTACAGGGTGGGCTACACCTTC,CASSTYRVGYTF
.,TRBV6-6,TRBD1,TRBJ1-1,TGTGCCAGCAGTTATGACAGGGGGCTTACTGAAGCTTTCTTT,CASSYDRGLTEAFF
.,TRBV27,.,TRBJ2-3,TGTGCCAGCAGTCCCATGGGGGCAGATACGCAGTATTTT,CASSPMGADTQYF
.,TRBV7-2,.,TRBJ1-6,TGTGCCAGCAGCCTCCGACAGGAGGGGGATTCACCCCTCCACTTT,CASSLRQEGDSPLHF
.,TRBV20-1,.,TRBJ2-2,TGCAGTGCTACCGGGACCGGGAACACCGGGGAGCTGTTTTTT,CSATGTGNTGELFF
.,TRBV7-9,.,TRBJ2-2,TGTGCCAGCAGCTCCGGACAGTCGAACACCGGGGAGCTGTTTTTT,CASSSGQSNTGELFF
once,TRBV5-4,.,TRBJ1-1,TGTGCCAGCAGCTTGGTTCCTCGGGGGAACACTGAAGCTTTCTTT,CASSLVPRGNTEAFF
.,TRBV7-9,.,TRBJ1-4,TGTGCCAGCAGCCAACAGACTGAAAAACTGTTTTTT,CASSQQTEKLFF
.,TRBV5-1,.,TRBJ1-1,TGCGCCAGCAGCTTGGATCCGTGGACTGAAGCTTTCTTT,CASSLDPWTEAFF
.,TRBV7-2,.,TRBJ2-5,TGTGCCAGCAGCTTAACTAGAGGCGGTGAGACCCAGTACTTC,CASSLTRGGETQYF
.,TRBV27,.,TRBJ1-5,TGTGCCAGCAGCCCCGCGGGACTGATTAGCAATCAGCCCCAGCATTTT,CASSPAGLISNQPQHF
.,TRBV7-2,TRBD2,TRBJ2-1,TGTGCCAGCAGCTCGAGCGGGGGGGCCGGGCATGAGCAGTTCTTC,CASSSSGGAGHEQFF
.,TRBV6-5,TRBD2,TRBJ2-5,TGTGCCAGCAGTCCCCCTCTAGCGGGGGCCCAAGAGACCCAGTACTTC,CASSPPLAGAQETQYF
.,TRBV27,.,TRBJ2-1,TGTGCCAGCAGTTTAACGGGTTACAATGAGCAGTTCTTC,CASSLTGYNEQFF
.,TRBV12-3/TRBV12-4,TRBD1,TRBJ2-3,TGTGCCAGCAGTTTTGGCAGGGGGTACACAGATACGCAGTATTTT,CASSFGRGYTDTQYF
.,TRBV6-1,.,TRBJ2-2,TGTGCCAGCAGTAAGCACCAAGCGGGCACCGGGGAGCTGTTTTTT,CASSKHQAGTGELFF
.,TRBV19,.,TRBJ1-5,TGTGCCAGTAGTATGGAGGGGGGGGTGCAGCCCCAGCATTTT,CASSMEGGVQPQHF
.,TRBV6-5,TRBD1,TRBJ1-2,TGTGCCAGCAGTTTGGGCCTCGGGACAGACTATGGCTACACCTTC,CASSLGLGTDYGYTF
.,TRBV12-3/TRBV12-4,.,TRBJ1-2,TGTGCCAGCAGTCCCCAGGACTATGGCTACACCTTC,CASSPQDYGYTF
.,TRBV15,.,TRBJ1-5,TGTGCCACCAGCAGAGATTTGCAGGGAGGACAGCCCCAGCATTTT,CATSRDLQGGQPQHF
.,TRBV6-6,TRBD1,TRBJ1-1,TGTGCCAGCAGGCCGGGGACAGCATACATGAACACTGAAGCTTTCTTT,CASRPGTAYMNTEAFF
.,TRBV11-2,.,TRBJ1-5,TGTGCCAGCAGCTTAGATGGTACGGGTTATAGCAATCAGCCCCAGCATTTT,CASSLDGTGYSNQPQHF
.,TRBV27,TRBD2,TRBJ2-3,TGTGCCAGCACCCCTAGCGGGGGTTCAGATACGCAGTATTTT,CASTPSGGSDTQYF
.,TRBV19,TRBD1,TRBJ1-1,TGTGCCAGTAGTTACAGGGGAAACACTGAAGCTTTCTTT,CASSYRGNTEAFF
.,TRBV27,TRBD1,TRBJ2-7,TGTGCCAGCAGTTCTCAGGGGGCATCCGAGCAGTACTTC,CASSSQGASEQYF
once,TRBV5-6,TRBD1,TRBJ2-7,TGTGCCAGAAGCAGACACAGGGGGCGCTTTTTCGTAGGGCCTTACGAGCAGTACTTC,CARSRHRGRFFVGPYEQYF
once,TRBV12-3/TRBV12-4,TRBD1,TRBJ1-2,TGTGCCAGCACTTCCGGGACAGTCATCTATGGCTACACCTTC,CASTSGTVIYGYTF
.,TRBV12-3/TRBV12-4,TRBD2,TRBJ2-5,TGTGCCAGCAGCCCCGGGACTAGCGGGGGGCCCTTACAAGAGACCCAGTACTTC,CASSPGTSGGPLQETQYF
.,TRBV19,TRBD1,TRBJ2-2,TGTGCCAGTATGACAGGGAGTGAAGGCACCGGGGAGCTGTTTTTT,CASMTGSEGTGELFF
few,TRBV6-4,TRBD1,TRBJ1-2,TGTGCCAGCAGTGACCGATCCAGGGGGCGAAACTATGGCTACACCTTC,CASSDRSRGRNYGYTF
few,TRBV4-2,.,TRBJ1-2,TGTGCCAGCAGCCAAGAACGGGGGAATATGCGGTATGGCTACACCTTC,CASSQERGNMRYGYTF
.,TRBV6-6,.,TRBJ2-1,TGTGCCAGCAGTTTTTCGGGGGCCAACAATGAGCAGTTCTTC,CASSFSGANNEQFF
few,TRBV7-6,.,TRBJ2-1,TGTGCCAGCAGCTCAACAAGGGGGGGTAATGAGCAGTTCTTC,CASSSTRGGNEQFF
.,TRBV20-1,TRBD1,TRBJ1-2,TGCAGTGCATTTCTCCAGGGGGGGTTCTATGGCTACACCTTC,CSAFLQGGFYGYTF
.,TRBV5-4,.,TRBJ2-7,TGTGCCAGCAGCTTGCGGGCAGGGGCCTACGAGCAGTACTTC,CASSLRAGAYEQYF
few,TRBV20-1,.,TRBJ2-7,TGCAGTGCTAGATCCGCCGGGCCGTCGAGCGAGCAGTACTTC,CSARSAGPSSEQYF
.,TRBV20-1,.,TRBJ2-1,TGCAGTGCTAGAGATAAGGAGGGGGGGCTGTTGGATGAGCAGTTCTTC,CSARDKEGGLLDEQFF